This note documents a single T cell receptor beta chain sequence. The data were taken from a study of blood T cell repertoires in COVID-19. Here immunoSEQ multiplex PCR was the method, and the copy in TCRdb shows in-frame clones only, minus some. The data show about 200,000 clones, approximately 88% seen once. The CDR3 covers 12 residues. V lost 7 bases and J 1 base, leaving 6 bases between the germline ends. This sequence originates from a woman aged 18-29 years who had recovered from COVID-19. The chain combines TRBV12-3 or TRBV12-4 with TRBJ2-3; D gene ambiguous. Input material: PBMCs or T cells enriched from blood (not recorded which). CDR3 nucleotide sequence: TGTGCCAGCAAGCCGGGCACAGATACGCAGTATTTT. Encoded protein: CASKPGTDTQYF.